The following is a T cell receptor beta chain sequence with its context. Sequencing was performed with immunoSEQ multiplex PCR; in TCRdb, only in-frame clones are kept and a portion is missing. The sample has around 2,000,000 clones, over 85% seen once. This entry belongs to a study of shared clonotypes between healthy human individuals. In the study overall: Sampling drew on donors who were two women and a few men aged 18 to 49.

V gave up 4 bases and J gave up 1 base, with 10 bases separating them. There are 14 residues in the CDR3. Germline V gene data show CDR1 as MNHEY and CDR2 as SMNVEV (reference sequence). It was CD45RO-negative cells, positively selected for CCR7, that made up naive CD8 cells, with terminally differentiated effector memory CD45RA+ cells excluded. This rearrangement joins TRBV27 to TRBJ1-1; D gene uncertain. The origin of this receptor is a man younger than 35 in good health. The sample comprised naive CD8+ T cells sorted from blood. CDR3 loop: CASSSTAANTEAFF. CDR3 DNA sequence: TGTGCCAGCAGTTCCACGGCGGCGAACACTGAAGCTTTCTTT.